This T cell receptor beta chain was sequenced during a study of response to subunit inactivated influenza vaccine. Findings of the study overall: The authors put forward the suggestion that each seasonal influenza vaccination may bring in only a limited number of new T cells.

This clonotype was counted many times. Its specificity is unknown. TCRdb passed the RT-PCR reads through MiXCR, listing each CDR3 protein once. The table has hundreds of thousands of distinct CDR3 sequences, roughly 10% seen once. The germline CDR1 and CDR2 sequences are SGHRS and YFSETQ. The CDR3 sequence is 15 residues long. Trimming left V 3 bases short and J 4 bases short, with 16 bases between. The chain carries TRBV5-1 and TRBJ1-1; D call uncertain. Specimen: PBMCs from blood, collected on the day of vaccination. The receptor's source is a man between 45 and 60 years old who received an inactivated influenza vaccine. The CDR3 nucleotides are TGCGCCAGCAGCTCAGGTACACACGGAGGCACTGAAGCTTTCTTT. This sequence encodes CASSSGTHGGTEAFF.